This TCR beta chain is from a study of a mutant IDH1 vaccine in newly diagnosed glioma. Study-level information: Eight vaccine injections were given to patients in weeks 1, 3, 5, 7, 11, 15, 19 and 23. Onset of vaccination occurred 4-6 weeks following radiotherapy alone, or with temozolomide cycles. Treatment recipients were roughly 62% male and about 40% female, and their mean age was roughly 40 years.

Comment on this clone: Its antigen remains unidentified.

Study-wide results and limits: Immune responses arising from the vaccine appeared in approximately 92% of patients.

The time point here: week 23, last vaccination. The study gave 300 ug of mutant IDH1 20-mer peptide per vaccine dose, with topical imiquimod. Here immunoSEQ multiplex PCR was the method, and the copy in TCRdb shows in-frame clones only, minus some. The table shows some 28,000 clones, with roughly 80% occurring only once. The material sequenced was PBMCs, taken from a glioma patient whose treatment included an IDH1 peptide vaccine. This TCR was recovered from a woman in her twenties or thirties with glioma.

The CDR3: CASSTTGYDTEAFF. In DNA form, the CDR3 reads TGTGCCAGCAGCACCACAGGGTATGACACTGAAGCTTTCTTT. The chain uses TRBV7-9 and TRBJ1-1; weak D call: TRBD1 (6 bases). Trimming pared 5 bases from V and 3 bases from J, leaving 13 bases between. The CDR3 covers 14 residues. Germline loops: CDR1 SEHNR, CDR2 FQNEAQ (reference sequence).